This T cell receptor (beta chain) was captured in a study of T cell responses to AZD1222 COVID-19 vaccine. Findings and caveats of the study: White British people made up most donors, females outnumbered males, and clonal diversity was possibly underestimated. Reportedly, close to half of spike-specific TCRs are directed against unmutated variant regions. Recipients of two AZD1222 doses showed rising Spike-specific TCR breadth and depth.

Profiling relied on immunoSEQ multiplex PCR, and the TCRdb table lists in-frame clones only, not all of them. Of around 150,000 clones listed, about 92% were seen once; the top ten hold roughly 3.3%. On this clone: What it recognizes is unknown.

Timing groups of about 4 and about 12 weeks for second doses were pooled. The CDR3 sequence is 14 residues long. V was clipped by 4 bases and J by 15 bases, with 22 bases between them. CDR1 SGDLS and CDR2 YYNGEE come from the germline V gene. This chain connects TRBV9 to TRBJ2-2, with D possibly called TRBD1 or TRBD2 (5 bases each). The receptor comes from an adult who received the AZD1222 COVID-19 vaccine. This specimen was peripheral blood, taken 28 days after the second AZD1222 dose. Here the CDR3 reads CASSPSGTQGYVFF. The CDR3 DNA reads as TGTGCCAGCAGCCCCTCCGGGACCCAGGGTTACGTGTTTTTT.